This T cell receptor beta chain is from a study of cytomegalovirus exposure and HLA in healthy donors. Overall study results and limits: In an earlier analysis, most TCR beta V segments were productive about 87% or about 30% of the time. Some V segments could not be told apart, so they were left out, TRBV6-2 and TRBV6-3 among them. A later analysis showed TCR association rates differing by HLA locus, peaking at DRB1 and lowest at HLA-C.

The PCR was carried out with 60 Vbeta primers and 13 Jbeta primers. The protocol was immunoSEQ multiplex PCR, while the TCRdb copy is restricted to in-frame clones and leaves out a portion. The table has around 54,000 clones, 82% seen once. V was pared by 5 bases and J by 8 bases, with 16 bases between. CDR3 size: 14 residues. Germline values: CDR1 SGHAT, CDR2 FQNNGV. This clone was found once. Antigen: not known. The receptor was isolated from a young woman in good health and CMV-seronegative. The material sequenced was PBMCs. V and J are TRBV11-2 and TRBJ2-1; D may be TRBD2 (7 bases). CDR3 coding DNA: TGTGCCAGCAGCCTAGGTTCGGGGGGCGATGAGCAGTTCTTC. Its translation: CASSLGSGGDEQFF. Full variable domain (missing parts from reference TRBV11-2 and TRBJ2-1): EAGVAQSPRYKIIEKRQSVAFWCNPISGHATLYWYQQILGQGPKLLIQFQNNGVVDDSQLPKDRFSAERLKGVDSTLKIQPAKLEDSAVYLCASSLGSGGDEQFFGPGTRLTVL.